The T cell receptor beta chain under discussion was sequenced for a study of blood T cells in healthy people across ages. This clonotype showed up many times. Extracted total RNA amounted to at least 5.5 micrograms for each sample. Germline CDR1 SGHTA, CDR2 FQGNSA. The V and J ends lost 3 bases and 6 bases respectively, with 9 bases between them. The CDR3 contains 13 residues. Using a J-beta primer mix together with a sample-barcoded 5' primer, a second PCR was run for roughly 6 to 11 cycles. Via MiXCR, TCRdb re-called the 5' RACE reads, giving one row per CDR3 protein. The table lists 850,000 or so distinct CDR3 sequences, under 35% of them singletons, with around 16% in the top ten.

The source of this sequence is a woman aged 80 or over in good health. The sequenced sample consisted of blood. The chain has TRBV7-2 and TRBJ2-1; maybe TRBD1 (5 bases). In DNA form, the CDR3 reads TGTGCCAGCAGCTTGGCCAGGGCCAATGAGCAGTTCTTC. Residues: CASSLARANEQFF.